This T cell receptor (beta chain) was captured in a study of T cell responses to AZD1222 COVID-19 vaccine. Profiling relied on immunoSEQ multiplex PCR, and the TCRdb table lists in-frame clones only, not all of them. The sample shows some 110,000 clones, around 85% of them seen only once. Trimming shortened V by 3 bases and J by 4 bases, and 9 bases separated the two germline ends. The CDR3 totals 13 residues. Germline loops: CDR1 MNHEY, CDR2 SMNVEV (reference sequence). This receptor was taken from an adult who received the AZD1222 COVID-19 vaccine. The chain is built from TRBV27 and TRBJ1-1; D not certain. This specimen was peripheral blood, taken 28 days after the second AZD1222 dose. DNA for the CDR3: TGTGCCAGCAGTTTTACAAAGGGCACTGAAGCTTTCTTT. Residues: CASSFTKGTEAFF.